These 14 T cell receptor beta chains share one sample of origin, sequenced in a study of blood T cell repertoires in COVID-19. Clones were sequenced by immunoSEQ multiplex PCR, and TCRdb holds only the in-frame ones, with some missing. The repertoire holds some 200,000 clones, 80% to 90% seen once, with roughly 15% in the top ten. The sample comprised peripheral blood. These TCRs come from a woman in her 70s with COVID-19, enrolled during active disease.

Only a few counts were recorded for this clone. This rearrangement joins TRBV5-6 to TRBJ1-6; D is uncertain. The germline V gene has CDR1 SGHDT and CDR2 YYEEEE. The CDR3 length is 16 residues. The V and J ends lost 1 base and 0 bases respectively, with 8 bases between them. The CDR3 protein is CASSLLRSSYNSPLHF. CDR3 in DNA: TGTGCCAGCAGCTTGTTGAGGTCCTCCTATAATTCACCCCTCCACTTT.

V gene TRBV27 combines with J gene TRBJ2-3; 8 bases line up with TRBD1. Germline V gene sequence: CDR1 MNHEY, CDR2 SMNVEV (reference sequence). The V segment lost 1 base and the J segment 1 base; nucleotides outside the gene matches: 4. The CDR3 spans 16 residues. CDR3 protein: CASSLFRGLGTDTQYF. CDR3 sequence (DNA): TGTGCCAGCAGTTTATTCAGGGGGCTGGGCACAGATACGCAGTATTTT.

The chain employs TRBV5-1 and TRBJ2-1; 7 bases map to TRBD2. Trimming cost V 0 bases and J 6 bases; bases outside gene matches: 9. The CDR3 has 16 residues. Germline V CDR1 and CDR2: SGHRS, YFSETQ. DNA for the CDR3: TGCGCCAGCAGCTTGGTTGTGACTAGCAATACCAATGAGCAGTTCTTC. As protein: CASSLVVTSNTNEQFF.

This clone was seen a single time. This sequence joins TRBV18 and TRBJ2-3, with D perhaps TRBD2 (6 bases). V lost 4 bases, J lost 2 bases, and 10 bases lay in between. Germline CDR1 is KGHSH and CDR2 is LQKENI. The CDR3 extends over 14 amino acids. The CDR3 sequence: CASSRGLNTDTQYF. CDR3 sequence (DNA): TGTGCCAGCTCACGAGGACTAAACACAGATACGCAGTATTTT.

The CDR3: CATSRGGASGSYEQYF. DNA of the CDR3: TGTGCCACCAGCAGAGGTGGGGCTAGCGGGAGCTACGAGCAGTACTTC. The chain has TRBV15 and TRBJ2-7; TRBD2 aligns across 10 bases. The CDR3 is made up of 16 amino acids. Germline V gives CDR1 LNHNV, CDR2 YYDKDF (reference sequence). With V trimmed by 1 base and J by 3 bases, 6 bases remained unmatched.

The rearrangement uses TRBV6-6 and TRBJ1-2, with TRBD1 matching 8 bases. Trimming took 5 bases from V and 13 from J; bases not matched to a gene: 6. The CDR3 sequence is 11 residues long. Germline loops: CDR1 MNHNY, CDR2 SVGAGI (reference sequence). CDR3 loop: CASSPGQAVTF. CDR3 DNA sequence: TGTGCCAGCAGTCCGGGACAGGCCGTCACCTTC.

This clone was seen a handful of times. The genes are TRBV11-2 and TRBJ1-6; 10 positions match TRBD1. J was trimmed by 8 bases and V by 3 bases; bases with no gene match: 4. The CDR3 length is 15 residues. Germline CDR1 is SGHAT and CDR2 is FQNNGV. CDR3 nucleotide sequence: TGTGCCAGCAGCTTCACAGGGACAGGGGATTCACCCCTCCACTTT. Translating gives CASSFTGTGDSPLHF.

The genes are TRBV6-6 and TRBJ1-2, with 7 bases that match TRBD1. Germline CDR1 and CDR2: MNHNY and SVGAGI (reference sequence). The CDR3 has 15 amino acids. The ends lost 8 bases at V and 2 bases at J; junction bases unmatched: 11. The CDR3 DNA reads TGTGCCAGCCGTACACCCGGGACAGAAAACTATGGCTACACCTTC. The encoded protein is CASRTPGTENYGYTF.

This chain links TRBV6-5 with TRBJ2-3; 8 bases are shared with TRBD2. Germline V lookup: CDR1 MNHEY, CDR2 SVGAGI. This CDR3 is built from 14 residues. Trimming removed 5 bases from V and 5 bases from J; junction bases left unmatched: 6. CDR3 residues: CASSIRGGQDTQYF. The DNA of the CDR3 is TGTGCCAGCAGTATACGGGGGGGCCAAGATACGCAGTATTTT.

V is TRBV18 and J is TRBJ2-5, with D perhaps TRBD1 (6 bases). Per germline, CDR1 KGHSH and CDR2 LQKENI. This CDR3 spans 13 amino acids. V lost 1 base, J lost 5 bases, and 8 bases lay in between. This CDR3 is CASSPLQGETQYF. The CDR3 DNA reads TGTGCCAGCTCACCACTTCAGGGGGAGACCCAGTACTTC.

This chain joins TRBV6-8 and TRBJ2-3; 14 nucleotides align to TRBD2. CDR1 is MNHGY and CDR2 is SAAAGT in the germline V gene. V dropped 9 bases and J dropped 1; count of bases not matched to a gene: 12. The length of the CDR3 is 18 residues. This CDR3 reads CARGGGTSGRSRTDTQYF. In DNA form, the CDR3 reads TGTGCCAGAGGAGGGGGGACTAGCGGGAGAAGCCGCACAGATACGCAGTATTTT.

The chain combines TRBV6-6 with TRBJ2-7; D perhaps matches TRBD1 (6 bases). The CDR3 has 15 residues. V lost 7 bases and J 4 bases, leaving 20 bases between the germline ends. In germline, CDR1 is MNHNY, CDR2 SVGAGI (reference sequence). In nucleotides, the CDR3 is TGTGCCAGCACCCCCCGGGGACATATCACGTACGAGCAGTACTTC. Its protein is CASTPRGHITYEQYF.

The rearrangement links TRBV19 to TRBJ1-5, with D tentatively TRBD1 (5 bases). The CDR3 has 12 residues. The V gene lost 9 bases and the J gene lost 5 bases, with 11 bases spanning the gap. Germline V gives CDR1 LNHDA, CDR2 SQIVND (reference sequence). CDR3 sequence reads: CASTQGYQPQHF. Written as DNA, the CDR3 is TGTGCCAGCACCCAGGGTTATCAGCCCCAGCATTTT.

The sample holds one count of this clone. The V call is TRBV6-5, the J call TRBJ2-7; 10 bases agree with TRBD1. Losses at the gene ends were 6 bases for V and 6 bases for J; bases not matched to a gene: 11. CDR3 size: 15 residues. The germline gives CDR1 MNHEY, CDR2 SVGAGI. As DNA, the CDR3 is TGTGCCAGCAGCCGCCGACAGGGGGCCTTCGGCGAGCAGTACGTC. This sequence encodes CASSRRQGAFGEQYV.